One sample yielded the 2 T cell receptor beta chains listed below, sequenced in a study of PD-1 blockade in classical Hodgkin lymphoma (dated by TCRdb to between 2020 and 2021). To prepare the library, the immunoSEQ multiplex PCR assay was applied. TCRdb carries this immuneACCESS record with in-frame sequences only. Its versions omit some clonotypes, under half of them owing to an unresolved V gene in the studies checked, with the rest unexplained. The sample has roughly 13,000 clones on record, 80% of them singletons. In total, the top ten clones hold just under 25% of the sample. The sample's time point label is to be understood as: cycle 1 day 1 (C1D1), immediately before nivolumab initiation. Relapse after autologous stem cell transplantation had occurred in all trial patients, and cohorts A, B and C were distinguished by prior brentuximab vedotin exposure. The sample consisted of peripheral blood mononuclear cells (PBMCs), taken at baseline. These receptors all come from a human donor with classical Hodgkin lymphoma.

The chain has TRBV25-1 and TRBJ2-7; the D is unclear. This CDR3 is built from 14 residues. Germline V gene sequence: CDR1 MGHDK, CDR2 SYGVNS. Deletions cut 5 bases from V and 5 bases from J, with 16 bases between. The CDR3 here is CASSKSELPNEQYF. CDR3 sequence (DNA): TGTGCCAGCAGTAAATCTGAACTACCGAACGAGCAGTACTTC.

The count of this clone is one. V is TRBV5-1 and J is TRBJ2-1, with 9 bases identical to TRBD2. This CDR3 comprises 16 residues. V was pared by 0 bases and J by 9 bases, with 10 bases of the junction left unmatched. CDR1 and CDR2 from the germline V gene are SGHRS and YFSETQ. The CDR3 DNA reads as TGCGCCAGCAGCTTGGTGGGGTCTAGCGGGGCGGGTGAGCAGTTCTTC. The encoded protein is CASSLVGSSGAGEQFF.